These 9 T cell receptor beta chains came from one sample sequenced in a study of blood T cell repertoires in COVID-19. The protocol was immunoSEQ multiplex PCR, while the TCRdb copy is restricted to in-frame clones and leaves out a portion. The sample yields 300,000 to 400,000 clones, approximately 91% seen once. Sample: peripheral blood. These receptor sequences come from a woman aged 70-85 years with COVID-19, enrolled during active disease.

This chain connects TRBV12-3 or TRBV12-4 to TRBJ1-6, with a possible D match to TRBD1 (5 bases). Deletions cut 5 bases from V and 7 bases from J, with 9 bases between. The CDR3 runs to 13 residues. CDR3 sequence (DNA): TGTGCCAGCAGTGGGGGAGGCAATTCACCCCTCCACTTT. It encodes CASSGGGNSPLHF.

The V call is TRBV19, the J call TRBJ2-7; TRBD2 matches 9 bases. The V gene's germline CDR1 is LNHDA and CDR2 SQIVND (reference sequence). V dropped 3 bases and J dropped 5; count of bases not matched to a gene: 8. The length of the CDR3 is 15 residues. CDR3 sequence: CASSMSLAGMNEQYF. The DNA of the CDR3 is TGTGCCAGTAGTATGAGTCTAGCGGGGATGAACGAGCAGTACTTC.

The rearrangement uses TRBV7-2 and TRBJ1-3, with 8 bases matching TRBD1. The CDR3 is 18 residues long. Germline CDR1 reads SGHTA; CDR2 reads FQGNSA. V shed 1 base, J shed 1 base, and the junction held 9 bases outside the gene matches. CDR3 amino acids: CASSLDTGGWGSGNTIYF. CDR3 coding DNA: TGTGCCAGCAGCTTAGACACAGGGGGATGGGGATCTGGAAACACCATATATTTT.

The chain's CDR3 is CASSEAVGDKGYTF. CDR3 nucleotide sequence: TGTGCCAGCAGTGAAGCGGTAGGGGACAAGGGCTACACCTTC. The chain couples TRBV6-1 to TRBJ1-2; TRBD1 is a possible D gene (6 bases). The CDR3 has 14 amino acids. The germline CDR1 and CDR2 sequences are MNHNS and SASEGT. V dropped 0 bases and J dropped 8 bases, with 13 bases sitting between them.

The rearrangement joins TRBV6-5 to TRBJ2-6, with D possibly TRBD1 on 5 matching bases. Between the trimmed V and J ends, which lost 2 bases and 2 bases, there was a span of 7 bases. Per the germline V gene, CDR1 is MNHEY and CDR2 is SVGAGI. The CDR3 sequence is 15 residues long. CDR3 in amino acids: CASSYTRAGANVLTF. CDR3 bases: TGTGCCAGCAGTTACACCAGGGCTGGGGCCAACGTCCTGACTTTC.

The chain joins TRBV19 to TRBJ1-5, with 8 bases matching TRBD1. The J segment lost 2 bases and the V segment lost 6 bases, leaving 3 bases of the junction unmatched. This CDR3 spans 14 amino acids. The germline CDR1 and CDR2 sequences are LNHDA and SQIVND (reference sequence). The CDR3 protein is CASSQTGGNQPQHF. CDR3 sequence (DNA): TGTGCCAGTAGCCAGACAGGGGGCAATCAGCCCCAGCATTTT.

The chain combines TRBV10-3 with TRBJ1-2; possibly TRBD1 for D (5 bases). This CDR3 is 16 amino acids long. From germline, CDR1 is ENHRY and CDR2 SYGVKD. V was clipped by 2 bases and J by 2 bases, with 15 bases between them. The CDR3 reads CAISERKDTQNYGYTF. CDR3 bases: TGTGCCATCAGTGAGAGGAAGGACACCCAAAACTATGGCTACACCTTC.

The rearrangement joins TRBV27 to TRBJ2-2; D remains ambiguous. The CDR3 is 15 amino acids. Germline V gene data show CDR1 as MNHEY and CDR2 as SMNVEV (reference sequence). The V end lost 3 bases, the J end lost 0 bases, and 8 bases lay between the germline ends. Written as DNA, the CDR3 is TGTGCCAGCAGTTTTATCTCCTCGAACACCGGGGAGCTGTTTTTT. Its translation: CASSFISSNTGELFF.

This rearrangement joins TRBV10-2 to TRBJ2-7, with 7 bases fitting TRBD1. Germline loops: CDR1 WSHSY, CDR2 SAAADI. With 6 bases clipped from V and 8 bases from J, the junction kept 10 bases outside the gene matches. This CDR3 region has 13 residues. CDR3 protein: CASSDRDSGKQYF. The DNA of the CDR3 is TGCGCCAGCAGCGACAGGGATTCTGGGAAGCAGTACTTC.